This entry features one T cell receptor beta chain sequence. The CDR3 loop spans 18 amino acids. V lost 1 base to trimming and J lost 0 bases, with 14 bases between them. Germline V gene lookup returns CDR1 SGHRS and CDR2 YFSETQ. The data were obtained in a study of shared clonotypes between healthy human individuals. Profiling relied on immunoSEQ multiplex PCR, and the TCRdb table lists in-frame clones only, not all of them. Of a few million clones in the sample, roughly 92% were seen once. Sequencing was carried out using naive CD4+ T cells sorted from blood. The subset was: CD45RA+ positively selected. V and J are TRBV5-1 and TRBJ2-6, with D unresolved. The receptor comes from a man younger than 35 in good health. The CDR3 DNA follows: TGCGCCAGCAGCTTGTTCACAAGGATTGCCTCTGGGGCCAACGTCCTGACTTTC. Residues: CASSLFTRIASGANVLTF. The complete variable domain, with remaining parts taken from reference TRBV5-1 and TRBJ2-6, reads KAGVTQTPRYLIKTRGQQVTLSCSPISGHRSVSWYQQTPGQGLQFLFEYFSETQRNKGNFPGRFSGRQFSNSRSEMNVSTLELGDSALYLCASSLFTRIASGANVLTFGAGSRLTVL.